This TCR beta chain was identified in a study of shared clonotypes between healthy human individuals. This CDR3 has 15 residues. Germline V gene data show CDR1 as SNHLY and CDR2 as FYNNEI. Between the trimmed V and J ends, which lost 2 bases and 4 bases, there was a span of 14 bases. Each donor was a Caucasian adult residing in Nashville, Tennessee. CD45RO+ cells and CCR7-negative CD45RA+ TemRA cells were combined as CD8 memory. Method: immunoSEQ multiplex PCR; TCRdb's copy keeps in-frame clones and lacks some. The sample holds some 100,000 clones, about 71% seen once. This clone was counted only a few times.

The gene calls are TRBV2 and TRBJ2-5; D might be TRBD1 or TRBD2, each matching 6 bases. Sequenced: memory CD8+ T cells sorted from blood. Subset defined: CD45RO+ cells pooled with CCR7-negative TemRA cells. The TCR originated in a woman aged 30 to 39 in good health. The CDR3 bases are TGTGCCAGCAGTGAACCGGGGGCGGGATTAGAGACCCAGTACTTC. Amino acids: CASSEPGAGLETQYF.